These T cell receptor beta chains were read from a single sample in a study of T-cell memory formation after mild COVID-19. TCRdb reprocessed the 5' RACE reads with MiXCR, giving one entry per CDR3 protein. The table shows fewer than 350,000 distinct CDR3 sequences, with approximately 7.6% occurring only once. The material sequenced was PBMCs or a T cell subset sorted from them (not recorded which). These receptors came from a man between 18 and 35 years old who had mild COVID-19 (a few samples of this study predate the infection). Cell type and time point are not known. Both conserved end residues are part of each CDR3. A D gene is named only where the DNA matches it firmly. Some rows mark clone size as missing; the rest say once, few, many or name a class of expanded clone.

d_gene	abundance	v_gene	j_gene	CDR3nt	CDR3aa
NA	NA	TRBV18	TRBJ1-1	TGTGCCAGCTCACCTCTAAGGACACTGAACACTGAAGCTTTCTTT	CASSPLRTLNTEAFF
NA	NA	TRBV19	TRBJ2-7	TGTGCCAGTAGTATCCAGGGGGGAACCTACGAGCAGTACTTC	CASSIQGGTYEQYF
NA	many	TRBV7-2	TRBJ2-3	TGTGCCAGCAGCTTGTACAGGGATACGCAGTATTTT	CASSLYRDTQYF
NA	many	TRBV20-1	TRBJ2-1	TGCAGTGCTAGAGATGGACGGGGACCCTACAATGAGCAGTTCTTC	CSARDGRGPYNEQFF
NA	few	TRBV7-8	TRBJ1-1	TGTGCCAGCAGCCCCAACAGTAACACTGAAGCTTTCTTT	CASSPNSNTEAFF
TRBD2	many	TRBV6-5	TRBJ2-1	TGTGCCAGCAGTTCCCGCAGGACTAGCGGGGGGGCCGCCTACAATGAGCAGTTCTTC	CASSSRRTSGGAAYNEQFF
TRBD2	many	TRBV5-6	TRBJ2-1	TGTGCCAGCGGCCCGGGGGGGATTGATGAGCAGTTCTTC	CASGPGGIDEQFF
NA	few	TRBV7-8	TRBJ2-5	TGTGCCAGCGGATCGCCGGGGTTCCAAGAGACCCAGTACTTC	CASGSPGFQETQYF
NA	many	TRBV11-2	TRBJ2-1	TGTGCCAGCAGCCCGGTTGGGGAGACGGGCGAGCAGTTCTTC	CASSPVGETGEQFF
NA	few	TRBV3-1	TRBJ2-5	TGTGCCAGCAGCCAGGGGAGGCGGGAGACCCAGTACTTC	CASSQGRRETQYF
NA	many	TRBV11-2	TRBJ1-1	TGTGCCAGCAGCGGTGGCACTGAAGCTTTCTTT	CASSGGTEAFF
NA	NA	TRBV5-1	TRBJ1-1	TGCGCCAGCAGCCCGTCCTGGGGTAGCACTGAAGCTTTCTTT	CASSPSWGSTEAFF
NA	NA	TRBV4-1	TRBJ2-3	TGCGCCAGCAGCCAATTACGGGGGGCTAGCACAGATACGCAGTATTTT	CASSQLRGASTDTQYF
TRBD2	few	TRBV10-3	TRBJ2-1	TGTGCCTCCTTAGGGGGAGTAGCGGGACTCAATGAGCAGTTCTTC	CASLGGVAGLNEQFF
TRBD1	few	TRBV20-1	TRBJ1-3	TGCAGTGCTATGACAGGGGGAAACACCATATATTTT	CSAMTGGNTIYF
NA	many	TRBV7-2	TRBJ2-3	TGTGCCAGCGGCTTGACGGTGGATACGCAGTATTTT	CASGLTVDTQYF
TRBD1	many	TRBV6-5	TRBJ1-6	TGTGCCAGCAGTTACTCGGGACAGAGCTCCTATAATTCACCCCTCCACTTT	CASSYSGQSSYNSPLHF
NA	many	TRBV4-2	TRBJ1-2	TGTGCCAGCGCCCCGTCCCGAAGCCGCGAATTCTATGGCTACACCTTC	CASAPSRSREFYGYTF
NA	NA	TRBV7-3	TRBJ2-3	TGTGCCAGCAGCTTATATCCCGGGACTGGTTCGACGCAGTATTTT	CASSLYPGTGSTQYF
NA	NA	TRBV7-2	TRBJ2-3	TGTGCCAGCAGCTTAGCCGACCGTTACACAGATACGCAGTATTTT	CASSLADRYTDTQYF
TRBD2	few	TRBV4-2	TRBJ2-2	TGTGCCAGCAGCCAAGATCGTCTGCTAGCGGCCGGGGAGCTGTTTTTT	CASSQDRLLAAGELFF
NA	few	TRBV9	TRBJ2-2	TGTGCCAGCAGCGTAGCACCACAGGGTAACACCGGGGAGCTGTTTTTT	CASSVAPQGNTGELFF
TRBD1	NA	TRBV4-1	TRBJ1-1	TGCGCCAGCAGACCGACAGGGAAGACTGAAGCTTTCTTT	CASRPTGKTEAFF
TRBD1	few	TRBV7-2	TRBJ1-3	TGTGCCAGCAGCCCGAATACAGGGGCCGGAAACACCATATATTTT	CASSPNTGAGNTIYF
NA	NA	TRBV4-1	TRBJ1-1	TGCGCCAGCACAGGCCCCTTAAAGGGCACTGAAGCTTTCTTT	CASTGPLKGTEAFF
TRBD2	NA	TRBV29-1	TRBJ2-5	TGCAGCGCGGGACTAGCTGGAGAGACCCAGTACTTC	CSAGLAGETQYF
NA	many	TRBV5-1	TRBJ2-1	TGCGCCAGCAGCTTTCAGGGGAATGAGCAGTTCTTC	CASSFQGNEQFF
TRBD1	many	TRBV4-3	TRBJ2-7	TGCGCCAGCAGCCAATTTCTGGGACAGGGGAACTACGAGCAGTACTTC	CASSQFLGQGNYEQYF
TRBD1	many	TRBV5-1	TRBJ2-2	TGCGCCAGCAGCTTACCGGGACAGGGGAACACCGGGGAGCTGTTTTTT	CASSLPGQGNTGELFF
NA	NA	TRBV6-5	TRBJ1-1	TGTGCCATCGGGCGGAGGGGGAACACTGAAGCTTTCTTT	CAIGRRGNTEAFF
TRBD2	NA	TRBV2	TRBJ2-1	TGTGCCAGCAGTGAAGGCGGGGGGGGCTACAATGAGCAGTTCTTC	CASSEGGGGYNEQFF
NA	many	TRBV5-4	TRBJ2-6	TGTGCCAGCAGCTTGGATGTAGCCTTTCCCTCTGGGGCCAACGTCCTGACTTTC	CASSLDVAFPSGANVLTF
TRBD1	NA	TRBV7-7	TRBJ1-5	TGTGCTAGCAGCTTTGGACAGGCTAGGCAGCCCCAGCATTTT	CASSFGQARQPQHF
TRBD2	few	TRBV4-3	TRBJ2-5	TGCGCCAGCAGCCAAGGAGGACTAGTGGTGGAGACCCAGTACTTC	CASSQGGLVVETQYF
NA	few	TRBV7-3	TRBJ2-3	TGTGCCAGCAGCCAGGGGAGTGGGGGTGGCTACACAGATACGCAGTATTTT	CASSQGSGGGYTDTQYF
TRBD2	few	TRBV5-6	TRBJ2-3	TGTGCCAGCAGCTTCGGAGCGGGGGGGACAGATACGCAGTATTTT	CASSFGAGGTDTQYF
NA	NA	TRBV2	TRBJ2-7	TGTGCCAGCACAGTGGCCAGCCTCTACGAGCAGTACTTC	CASTVASLYEQYF
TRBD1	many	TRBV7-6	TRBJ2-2	TGTGCCAGCAGCTTCAGCAGACAGGGGAACACCGGGGAGCTGTTTTTT	CASSFSRQGNTGELFF
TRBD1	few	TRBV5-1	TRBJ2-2	TGCGCCAGCAGCTTAAGGGGGCCGTCTGGCGGGGAGCTGTTTTTT	CASSLRGPSGGELFF
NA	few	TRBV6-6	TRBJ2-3	TGTGCCAGCAGTGTAAGGGGGACCGGGTTAAATACGCAGTATTTT	CASSVRGTGLNTQYF
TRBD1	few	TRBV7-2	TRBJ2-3	TGTGCCAGCAGTCTGGGGACAGGGGGCTCGGCTACGCAGTATTTT	CASSLGTGGSATQYF
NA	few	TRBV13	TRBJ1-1	TGTGCCAGCAGCTTTTATCGGTTAGGAAACACTGAAGCTTTCTTT	CASSFYRLGNTEAFF
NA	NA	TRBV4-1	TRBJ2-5	TGCGCCAGCCGCCTGAACAGGGAGGAGACCCAGTACTTC	CASRLNREETQYF